Presented here are 32 T cell receptor beta chains from one specimen sequenced in a study of PD-1 blockade in classical Hodgkin lymphoma. Sequencing was performed with immunoSEQ multiplex PCR; in TCRdb, only in-frame clones are kept and a portion is missing. In the table there are tens of thousands of clones, roughly 78% of which are singletons. Documented time point: cycle 4 day 1 (C4D1), after six to seven weeks of nivolumab. Each patient experienced a relapse that followed autologous stem cell transplantation, and brentuximab vedotin exposure varied. Sequences were derived from peripheral blood mononuclear cells (PBMCs), sampled before the fourth cycle of nivolumab. The receptors come from a human donor with classical Hodgkin lymphoma.

V and J are TRBV7-2 and TRBJ2-6, with D maybe TRBD2 (5 bases). CDR1 is SGHTA, CDR2 FQGNSA, per germline. The CDR3 is 14 residues long. V was clipped by 1 base and J by 11 bases, with 12 bases between them. As DNA, the CDR3 is TGTGCCAGCAGCTTAGTCCGGGAAGGATACGTCCTGACTTTC. This sequence encodes CASSLVREGYVLTF. The complete variable domain, with remaining parts taken from reference TRBV7-2 and TRBJ2-6, reads GAGVSQSPSNKVTEKGKDVELRCDPISGHTALYWYRQSLGQGLEFLIYFQGNSAPDKSGLPSDRFSAERTGGSVSTLTIQRTQQEDSAVYLCASSLVREGYVLTFGAGSRLTVL.

This clone was seen just once. V usage is TRBV6-5 and J usage is TRBJ2-4; no reliable D call. Trimming removed 7 bases from V and 8 bases from J, with 12 bases in between. The V gene's germline CDR1 is MNHEY and CDR2 SVGAGI. CDR3 length: 12 residues. Here the CDR3 DNA reads TGTGCCAGCAAACCGGGTGGGGACATTCAGTACTTC. Protein sequence: CASKPGGDIQYF.

This clone was seen a handful of times. This rearrangement joins TRBV5-6 to TRBJ1-2, with D uncertain. CDR1 and CDR2 from the germline V gene are SGHDT and YYEEEE. The V and J ends lost 0 bases and 4 bases respectively, with 10 bases between them. The CDR3 contains 14 residues. As DNA, the CDR3 is TGTGCCAGCAGCTTGGATGAGGTGGGCTATGGCTACACCTTC. Protein product: CASSLDEVGYGYTF.

V is TRBV19 and J is TRBJ2-2; 9 bases match TRBD1. CDR1 and CDR2 (germline): LNHDA, SQIVND (reference sequence). The CDR3 is 15 residues long. Trimming removed 6 bases from V and 5 bases from J; junction bases left unmatched: 7. CDR3 region: CASSPDRGGTGELFF. DNA of the CDR3: TGTGCCAGTAGCCCAGACAGGGGGGGGACCGGGGAGCTGTTTTTT.

V is TRBV6-6 and J is TRBJ1-4, with unresolved D. The CDR3 covers 15 residues. From germline, CDR1 is MNHNY and CDR2 SVGAGI (reference sequence). Trimming shortened V by 6 bases and J by 0 bases, and 11 bases separated the two germline ends. The CDR3 DNA sequence: TGTGCCAGCAGCCCCCTTAGAGCAACTAATGAAAAACTGTTTTTT. Translated, it gives CASSPLRATNEKLFF.

V and J are TRBV2 and TRBJ1-6; D gene ambiguous. The CDR3 extends over 13 amino acids. The germline gives CDR1 SNHLY, CDR2 FYNNEI. Trimming pared 3 bases from V and 6 bases from J, leaving 6 bases between. CDR3 protein: CASSDRFNSPLHF. In DNA, the CDR3 is TGTGCCAGCAGTGACAGATTTAATTCACCCCTCCACTTT.

V gene TRBV30 combines with J gene TRBJ1-1; D uncertain. The V end lost 2 bases, the J end lost 5 bases, and 6 bases lay between the germline ends. This CDR3 region has 11 residues. In germline, CDR1 is GTSNPN, CDR2 SVGIG (reference sequence). The CDR3 loop is CAWSSETEAFF. The CDR3 nucleotides are TGTGCCTGGAGTTCGGAGACTGAAGCTTTCTTT.

The V call is TRBV28, the J call TRBJ2-1, with 8 bases that match TRBD2. The CDR3 has 15 amino acids. Trimming at V came to 6 bases and at J to 0 bases, leaving 4 bases not matched to a gene. In germline, CDR1 is MDHEN, CDR2 SYDVKM. The CDR3 here is CASRGSGSSYNEQFF. The CDR3 DNA is TGTGCCAGCAGGGGGAGCGGGAGCTCCTACAATGAGCAGTTCTTC.

Only one count was recorded for this clone. This chain joins TRBV6-5 and TRBJ1-2; 8 nucleotides agree with TRBD1. Losses at the gene ends were 6 bases for V and 8 bases for J; bases not matched to a gene: 14. The CDR3 has 15 amino acids. Germline V gene data show CDR1 as MNHEY and CDR2 as SVGAGI. The CDR3 DNA is TGTGCCAGCAGAAGGACAGGGCCAGGTGTTGGGGGCTACACCTTC. It translates to CASRRTGPGVGGYTF.

CDR3 loop: CASSAEGITTNEKLFF. Here the CDR3 DNA reads TGTGCCAGCAGCGCGGAGGGGATTACAACTAATGAAAAACTGTTTTTT. This sequence joins TRBV9 and TRBJ1-4; D perhaps matches TRBD1 (5 bases). This CDR3 is 16 amino acids long. Deletions cut 3 bases from V and 0 bases from J, with 12 bases between. Germline V gene data show CDR1 as SGDLS and CDR2 as YYNGEE. Looking up the rest from reference TRBV9 and TRBJ1-4 gives the full variable domain: DSGVTQTPKHLITATGQRVTLRCSPRSGDLSVYWYQQSLDQGLQFLIQYYNGEERAKGNILERFSAQQFPDLHSELNLSSLELGDSALYFCASSAEGITTNEKLFFGSGTQLSVL.

This sequence joins TRBV2 and TRBJ2-1; TRBD2 matches at 10 bases. The CDR3 runs 15 residues. V lost 7 bases and J lost 7; bases outside the gene matches: 10. Germline V gene sequence: CDR1 SNHLY, CDR2 FYNNEI. This CDR3 reads CASTRLAGNVNEQFF. CDR3 in DNA: TGTGCCAGCACCAGACTAGCGGGCAACGTAAATGAGCAGTTCTTC.

In this sample, this clone turned up a few times. V is TRBV21-1 and J is TRBJ2-3; the tabulated D call, TRBD1, remains unverified against the DNA. TRBV21-1 is annotated as a pseudogene. This CDR3 spans 17 amino acids. CDR3 amino acids: CASSKDRTGSTTDTQYF. The CDR3 bases are TGTGCCAGCAGCAAAGATCGGACAGGGTCAACCACAGATACGCAGTATTTT.

The rearrangement joins TRBV30 to TRBJ1-3; D is ambiguous. Germline V gives CDR1 GTSNPN, CDR2 SVGIG (reference sequence). The ends were cut back, 3 bases at V and 0 bases at J, with 9 bases in the middle. The CDR3 spans 14 residues. CDR3: CAWRYGSSGNTIYF. DNA for the CDR3: TGTGCCTGGAGATACGGGAGCTCTGGAAACACCATATATTTT.

The chain is built from TRBV10-3 and TRBJ1-2; 10 nucleotides match TRBD1. The CDR3 contains 14 residues. The germline V gene encodes CDR1 ENHRY and CDR2 SYGVKD. V lost 6 bases and J lost 2; bases outside the gene matches: 3. CDR3 sequence (DNA): TGTGCCATCAGGGCGACAGGGGGCAACTATGGCTACACCTTC. Encoded protein: CAIRATGGNYGYTF.

This chain uses TRBV5-1 with TRBJ2-2; 8 bases are shared with TRBD2. The CDR3 covers 14 residues. Unmatched junction bases numbered 3, after V lost 4 bases and J lost 4 bases. The germline CDR1 and CDR2 sequences are SGHRS and YFSETQ. CDR3 in DNA: TGCGCCAGCAGCGAGGGACTAGTCACCGGGGAGCTGTTTTTT. This gives the protein CASSEGLVTGELFF.

V and J are TRBV7-2 and TRBJ2-5; no firm D call. Germline CDR1 SGHTA, CDR2 FQGNSA. The CDR3 length is 14 residues. Trimming pared 1 base from V and 2 bases from J, leaving 8 bases between. CDR3 residues: CASSLGVEQETQYF. The CDR3 nucleotides are TGTGCCAGCAGCTTAGGTGTCGAGCAAGAGACCCAGTACTTC.

This rearrangement joins TRBV4-2 to TRBJ2-5, with 11 bases lining up with TRBD2. The J call may not be correct, given that the DNA end is closer to TRBJ2-7. CDR1 is LGHNA, CDR2 YNFKEQ, per germline. The CDR3 sequence is 16 residues long. CDR3 protein: CASSQEYIAGGNEQYF. CDR3 DNA sequence: TGTGCCAGCAGCCAAGAGTATATAGCGGGAGGGAACGAGCAGTACTTC.

This clone was recorded once. The chain joins TRBV28 to TRBJ1-4; D gene uncertain. The CDR3 totals 15 residues. Per the germline V gene, CDR1 is MDHEN and CDR2 is SYDVKM. V was trimmed by 7 bases and J by 8 bases, leaving 20 bases between them. CDR3 bases: TGTGCCAGCACCTCTTCGGGAGGGCGGAACGAAAAACTGTTTTTT. It is translated as CASTSSGGRNEKLFF.

This sequence joins TRBV10-3 and TRBJ2-5, with 9 positions matching TRBD1. Germline CDR1 and CDR2: ENHRY and SYGVKD. V dropped 9 bases and J dropped 4; count of bases not matched to a gene: 12. The CDR3 is 15 amino acids. The CDR3 sequence: CAIRTGERDGETQYF. The CDR3 bases are TGTGCCATTAGGACAGGGGAGCGTGACGGAGAGACCCAGTACTTC.

The V gene is TRBV9, the J gene TRBJ2-5; 12 bases map to TRBD2. V lost 4 bases, J lost 5 bases, and 6 bases stayed unmatched. Germline V CDR1 and CDR2: SGDLS, YYNGEE. CDR3 length: 15 amino acids. CDR3: CASSHTSGRTETQYF. The DNA of the CDR3 is TGTGCCAGCAGCCATACTAGCGGGAGGACGGAGACCCAGTACTTC. The full variable domain, in which reference TRBV9 and TRBJ2-5 provide the parts outside the CDR3, is DSGVTQTPKHLITATGQRVTLRCSPRSGDLSVYWYQQSLDQGLQFLIQYYNGEERAKGNILERFSAQQFPDLHSELNLSSLELGDSALYFCASSHTSGRTETQYFGPGTRLLVL.

This clone appeared a few times. This chain uses TRBV23-1 with TRBJ1-3; 7 nucleotides agree with TRBD1. TRBV23-1 is identified as an open reading frame with a role that is uncertain. Trimming removed 7 bases from V and 0 bases from J; junction bases left unmatched: 3. The CDR3 is made up of 14 amino acids. The CDR3 coding sequence is TGCGCCAGCATTACAGGGGCCTCTGGAAACACCATATATTTT. Amino acid sequence: CASITGASGNTIYF.

The chain couples TRBV7-8 to TRBJ2-5; TRBD1 or TRBD2 may be the D gene (5 bases each). The CDR3 contains 13 residues. In germline, CDR1 is SGHVS, CDR2 FQNEAQ. V lost 0 bases to trimming and J lost 4 bases, with 6 bases between them. CDR3 DNA: TGTGCCAGCAGCTTAGCAGGGACAGAGACCCAGTACTTC. This encodes CASSLAGTETQYF. The complete variable domain, with remaining parts taken from reference TRBV7-8 and TRBJ2-5, reads GAGVSQSPRYKVAKRGQDVALRCDPISGHVSLFWYQQALGQGPEFLTYFQNEAQLDKSGLPSDRFFAERPEGSVSTLKIQRTQQEDSAVYLCASSLAGTETQYFGPGTRLLVL.

The table lists this clone with a count of one. The chain has TRBV5-1 and TRBJ2-2, with 7 positions matching TRBD2. The germline CDR1 and CDR2 sequences are SGHRS and YFSETQ. This CDR3 comprises 18 residues. The J segment lost 0 bases and the V segment lost 4 bases, leaving 12 bases of the junction unmatched. The CDR3 sequence: CASSPAGRLTANTGELFF. CDR3 DNA: TGCGCCAGCAGCCCGGCCGGGAGGTTGACTGCGAACACCGGGGAGCTGTTTTTT.

V usage is TRBV5-4 and J usage is TRBJ1-3, with TRBD1 matching over 10 bases. Per the germline V gene, CDR1 is SGHNT and CDR2 is YYREEE (reference sequence). The CDR3 spans 16 residues. Trimming cost V 4 bases and J 2 bases; bases outside gene matches: 6. The CDR3: CASSLRQGAAGNTIYF. CDR3 nucleotides: TGTGCCAGCAGCCTCCGACAGGGGGCAGCTGGAAACACCATATATTTT.

The chain's CDR3 is CASSLTGTNTEAFF. DNA for the CDR3: TGTGCCAGCAGCTTAACGGGAACGAACACTGAAGCTTTCTTT. The chain has TRBV5-4 and TRBJ1-1; D is ambiguous. Trimming took off 2 bases at V and 1 base at J, with 9 bases between the two ends. This CDR3 region has 14 residues. The germline V gene encodes CDR1 SGHNT and CDR2 YYREEE (reference sequence).

Only one count was recorded for this clone. The genes are TRBV9 and TRBJ1-6, with TRBD1 as a possible D gene (6 bases). This CDR3 spans 13 amino acids. V dropped 3 bases and J dropped 7 bases, with 8 bases sitting between them. From germline, CDR1 is SGDLS and CDR2 YYNGEE. Here the CDR3 DNA reads TGTGCCAGCAGCGCCCAGGGGAATTCACCCCTCCACTTT. Encoded protein: CASSAQGNSPLHF.

The rearrangement joins TRBV6-6 to TRBJ1-3, with D possibly TRBD1 on 5 matching bases. V lost 2 bases, J lost 2 bases, and 7 bases lay in between. Germline loops: CDR1 MNHNY, CDR2 SVGAGI (reference sequence). CDR3 length equals 14 residues. CDR3 in amino acids: CASSYTGAGNTIYF. The CDR3 nucleotides are TGTGCCAGCAGTTACACGGGGGCTGGAAACACCATATATTTT.

This chain connects TRBV25-1 to TRBJ1-6; D is ambiguous. Between the trimmed V and J ends, which lost 4 bases and 0 bases, there was a span of 7 bases. Germline V CDR1 and CDR2: MGHDK, SYGVNS. The CDR3 is 15 amino acids. This CDR3 reads CASSVISSYNSPLHF. CDR3 in DNA: TGTGCCAGCAGTGTGATAAGCTCCTATAATTCACCCCTCCACTTT.

The chain carries TRBV5-5 and TRBJ1-2; D ambiguous. The germline V gene has CDR1 SGHKS and CDR2 YYEKEE (reference sequence). The CDR3 has 12 amino acids. V was clipped by 1 base and J by 6 bases, with 7 bases between them. CDR3: CASSLLEDGYTF. The CDR3 nucleotides read TGTGCCAGCAGCTTGTTGGAGGATGGCTACACCTTC.

The V call is TRBV4-2, the J call TRBJ2-6; 9 bases are shared with TRBD1. V dropped 4 bases and J dropped 1; count of bases not matched to a gene: 8. Germline V CDR1 and CDR2: LGHNA, YNFKEQ. The CDR3 is 18 residues long. CDR3 coding DNA: TGTGCCAGCAGCCCTAGGCAACAGGGGGCTTCTGGGGCCAACGTCCTGACTTTC. This encodes CASSPRQQGASGANVLTF.

The chain recombines TRBV30 with TRBJ1-2; D not resolved. The length of the CDR3 is 12 residues. Trimming stripped 3 bases from V and 8 bases from J, with 13 bases between. Germline lookup yields CDR1 GTSNPN and CDR2 SVGIG (reference sequence). The chain's CDR3 is CAWSTDQAGYTF. The CDR3 DNA follows: TGTGCCTGGAGCACCGACCAGGCCGGCTACACCTTC.

J is TRBJ2-2 and V is TRBV5-1; D is ambiguous. Trimming pared 0 bases from V and 5 bases from J, leaving 11 bases between. CDR1 is SGHRS, CDR2 YFSETQ, per germline. CDR3 length: 15 residues. The CDR3 DNA sequence: TGCGCCAGCAGCTTGGACGGGTTTTCTACCGGGGAGCTGTTTTTT. Its translation is CASSLDGFSTGELFF.